This T cell receptor (beta chain) was identified in a study of blood T cell repertoires in COVID-19. Clones were sequenced by immunoSEQ multiplex PCR, and TCRdb holds only the in-frame ones, with some missing. The table has under 170,000 clones, roughly 85% seen once; the top ten hold 2.5% to 4%. The V gene's germline CDR1 is KGHSH and CDR2 LQKENI. The ends were cut back, 2 bases at V and 7 bases at J, with 9 bases in the middle. This CDR3 spans 13 amino acids. A note on this clone: Other nucleotide sequences from this sample produce the same CDR3.

The sequencing input was peripheral blood. The chain links TRBV18 to TRBJ1-5; a weak D match, TRBD1 (5 bases). The clonotype was recovered from a man between 65 and 85 years old with acute or convalescent COVID-19. The CDR3 DNA reads TGTGCCAGCTCACCAGGGGGGGACCAGCCCCAGCATTTT. This gives the protein CASSPGGDQPQHF.